The 12 T cell receptor beta chains in this list originate from one sample, sequenced in a study of neurological immune-mediated disorders (dated by TCRdb to between 2019 and 2020). Receptor libraries were prepared by 5' RACE. The data were produced on an Illumina HiSeq 2500. The public sequencing data were trimmed at Q25 with fastp and processed into clonotypes with MiXCR by TCRdb, which kept only in-frame beta chains. Each CDR3 protein gets just one entry, which takes the most common genes and DNA from the rows behind it. This sample gives tens of thousands of distinct CDR3 sequences in total; about 2% of them show up just once. Of the sample, 2% to 2.5% falls within the top ten clones. What was sequenced was PBMCs. The source is a woman aged 40 to 55 with multiple sclerosis.

Ten or more counts support this clonotype. V and J are TRBV4-1 and TRBJ2-7; D not resolved. CDR1 MGHRA and CDR2 YSYEKL come from the germline V gene. V lost 1 base, J lost 7 bases, and 20 bases lay in between. The CDR3 is 16 amino acids. The CDR3 DNA reads as TGCGCCAGCAGCCAAGCGATACCGGGCACCACTCGGGAGCAGTACTTC. Translated: CASSQAIPGTTREQYF.

The table lists this clonotype with many counts. The chain links TRBV6-2 or TRBV6-3 to TRBJ1-5, with 11 bases aligning to TRBD1. Germline CDR1 is MNHEY and CDR2 is SVGEGT. This CDR3 region has 14 residues. V gave up 6 bases and J gave up 9 bases; unmatched junction bases: 7. As DNA, the CDR3 is TGTGCCAGCAGGGGACAGGGGGTCCTCTTGCCCCAGCATTTT. It yields the protein CASRGQGVLLPQHF.

This clonotype was seen repeatedly, ten times or more. V and J are TRBV20-1 and TRBJ1-5; TRBD1 is a possible D gene (5 bases). Germline assignment: CDR1 DFQATT and CDR2 SNEGSKA (reference sequence). The CDR3 extends over 15 amino acids. V was pared by 0 bases and J by 0 bases, with 9 bases between. The CDR3 DNA reads as TGCAGTGCTAGAGAGGCGGGGGATAGCAATCAGCCCCAGCATTTT. This encodes CSAREAGDSNQPQHF.

This clonotype showed up many times. The chain joins TRBV6-5 to TRBJ1-1; 7 positions match TRBD1. Germline CDR1 MNHEY, CDR2 SVGAGI. The junction had 15 bases not matched to a gene; V was cut back by 7 bases and J by 4 bases. The CDR3 sequence is 16 residues long. CDR3 amino acids: CASTQPLGGAGTEAFF. CDR3 nucleotides: TGTGCCAGCACCCAACCCCTAGGGGGCGCAGGCACTGAAGCTTTCTTT.

In this sample, this clonotype turned up many times. This chain joins TRBV3-1 and TRBJ1-3; TRBD1 matches 7 bases. CDR1 and CDR2 (germline): LGHDT, YNNKEL (reference sequence). This CDR3 is built from 13 residues. V shed 7 bases, J shed 9 bases, and the junction held 9 bases outside the gene matches. The CDR3 region has the DNA TGTGCCAGCACTCGACAGGGATCAAGCACCATATATTTT. It encodes CASTRQGSSTIYF.

This clonotype was picked up many times. The chain employs TRBV20-1 and TRBJ1-1; a possible D gene is TRBD1 (6 bases). Germline CDR1 reads DFQATT; CDR2 reads SNEGSKA (reference sequence). The CDR3 is made up of 13 amino acids. Trimming took 0 bases from V and 5 from J, leaving 10 bases between them. CDR3 region: CSARDSGDTEAFF. CDR3 DNA: TGCAGTGCTAGAGATTCAGGGGATACTGAAGCTTTCTTT.

This clonotype was observed at least ten times. The genes are TRBV20-1 and TRBJ2-1, with 7 bases aligning to TRBD1. Trimming removed 4 bases from V and 3 bases from J; junction bases left unmatched: 9. Germline V gives CDR1 DFQATT, CDR2 SNEGSKA (reference sequence). This CDR3 contains 15 residues. CDR3: CSAMKPGQNYNEQFF. CDR3 in DNA: TGCAGTGCTATGAAGCCGGGACAGAACTACAATGAGCAGTTCTTC.

This clonotype has at least ten counts. The chain couples TRBV11-2 to TRBJ2-1; D is uncertain. Germline V gene data show CDR1 as SGHAT and CDR2 as FQNNGV. The length of the CDR3 is 11 residues. V gave up 2 bases and J gave up 6 bases, with 2 bases separating them. The CDR3 DNA is TGTGCCAGCAGCTTACGCAATGAGCAGTTCTTC. As protein: CASSLRNEQFF. The full variable domain, rest sourced from reference TRBV11-2 and TRBJ2-1, is EAGVAQSPRYKIIEKRQSVAFWCNPISGHATLYWYQQILGQGPKLLIQFQNNGVVDDSQLPKDRFSAERLKGVDSTLKIQPAKLEDSAVYLCASSLRNEQFFGPGTRLTVL.

The sample holds a few counts of this clonotype. It may be a read error: a sequence one base away is much more abundant. The CDR3 ends on some other residue instead of the conserved phenylalanine or tryptophan, so this is likely a read error. CDR3 sequence reads: CASSLGTDYEQYC. The CDR3 DNA is TGTGCCAGCAGCCTCGGGACAGACTACGAGCAGTACTGC. The chain uses TRBV3-1 and TRBJ2-7, with 7 bases aligning to TRBD1. Germline CDR1 and CDR2: LGHDT and YNNKEL (reference sequence). V trimming: 4 bases; J trimming: 3 bases; junction bases outside the gene matches: 3. CDR3 length: 13 residues.

This clonotype was observed many times. V and J are TRBV6-5 and TRBJ1-5, with unresolved D. Germline V CDR1 and CDR2: MNHEY, SVGAGI. Trimming shortened V by 2 bases and J by 7 bases, and 6 bases separated the two germline ends. The CDR3 extends over 12 amino acids. CDR3 nucleotide sequence: TGTGCCAGCAGTTACCTCGGCCAGCCCCAGCATTTT. Translated: CASSYLGQPQHF.

This clonotype was recorded many times. This chain connects TRBV3-1 to TRBJ2-1; D not certain. V was clipped by 5 bases and J by 1 base, with 3 bases between them. The CDR3 has 12 residues. Germline V gene lookup returns CDR1 LGHDT and CDR2 YNNKEL (reference sequence). CDR3 coding DNA: TGTGCCAGCAGCGGTTCCTACAATGAGCAGTTCTTC. Amino acids: CASSGSYNEQFF.

This clonotype was seen at least ten times. A much larger clone lies a single base off, so this may be a read error. The V gene is TRBV10-3, the J gene TRBJ1-2, with no clear D. The V gene lost 3 bases and the J gene lost 3 bases, with 14 bases spanning the gap. Germline CDR1 and CDR2: ENHRY and SYGVKD. CDR3 length: 15 residues. The CDR3 DNA follows: TGTGCCATCAGTGACCCACTCATTTTCCACTATGGCTACACCTTC. It specifies CAISDPLIFHYGYTF.